Sequencing of this T cell receptor (beta chain) was carried out in a study of vaccination and CD4 T cells after COVID-19. Treatment here: approximately nine-day PBMC culture with coronavirus spike peptide pools or control peptides (ViraFEST assay). CD4+ T cells of the unexposed donor were collected before the COVID-19 pandemic (2011-2018). This CDR3 is 13 amino acids long. V gave up 2 bases and J gave up 4 bases, with 8 bases separating them. The germline V gene encodes CDR1 MDHEN and CDR2 SYDVKM. The study's findings and limits: In convalescent patients, 304 of 307 vaccine-specific clones were mono-reactive for SARS-CoV-2 spike.

The sample holds one count of this clonotype. Its antigen remains unknown. CD4+ T cells that had been cultured provided DNA sequenced with the Oncomine TCR Beta short-read assay. TCRdb ran MiXCR on the PCR reads and lists one entry per CDR3 protein. The sample contains some 7,600 distinct CDR3 sequences, 43% of which appear only once. The rearrangement links TRBV28 to TRBJ1-1, with D possibly matching TRBD1 (5 bases). The sequenced sample consisted of CD4+ T cells from blood, cultured in vitro. The clonotype comes from a human donor in good health. CDR3 loop: CASSLPGSTEAFF. The CDR3, as DNA: TGTGCCAGCAGTTTACCAGGGTCCACTGAAGCTTTCTTT.